Shown below are 5 T cell receptor beta chains from a single sample sequenced in a study of blood T cell repertoires in COVID-19. The table came from immunoSEQ multiplex PCR; TCRdb's copy has only in-frame clones and leaves some out. The table includes over 120,000 clones, around 90% detected once. The sample taken for sequencing was peripheral blood. Every receptor here comes from an older man with acute or convalescent COVID-19.

The rearrangement links TRBV9 to TRBJ2-1, with TRBD2 matching 8 bases. The CDR3 is 17 amino acids. Losses at the gene ends were 0 bases for V and 3 bases for J; bases not matched to a gene: 8. Per germline, CDR1 SGDLS and CDR2 YYNGEE. CDR3 protein: CASSVAYESGGYNEQFF. The CDR3 DNA sequence: TGTGCCAGCAGCGTAGCTTACGAGAGCGGGGGCTACAATGAGCAGTTCTTC.

CDR3 DNA: TGTGCCAGCAGCTTAGTTCATCTAGAAGAGTACTTC. This gives the protein CASSLVHLEEYF. This chain uses TRBV7-9 with TRBJ2-7; no reliable D call. The V gene's germline CDR1 is SEHNR and CDR2 FQNEAQ (reference sequence). V was shortened by 1 base and J by 11 bases, with 12 bases between the two germline ends. CDR3 length equals 12 residues. Full variable domain (outside the CDR3, taken from reference TRBV7-9 and TRBJ2-7): DTGVSQNPRHKITKRGQNVTFRCDPISEHNRLYWYRQTLGQGPEFLTYFQNEAQLEKSRLLSDRFSAERPKGSFSTLEIQRTEQGDSAMYLCASSLVHLEEYFGPGTRLTVT.

The chain recombines TRBV11-2 with TRBJ2-3; tentatively, D is TRBD2 (7 bases). Germline V CDR1 and CDR2: SGHAT, FQNNGV. The CDR3 covers 18 residues. Trimming took off 1 base at V and 0 bases at J, with 17 bases between the two ends. The CDR3 reads CASSLGRLGGASTDTQYF. In DNA, the CDR3 is TGTGCCAGCAGCTTAGGTCGTTTGGGGGGGGCCAGCACAGATACGCAGTATTTT.

The rearrangement joins TRBV3-1 (or the pseudogene TRBV3-2) to TRBJ2-2, with D unclear. This CDR3 has 13 amino acids. CDR1 and CDR2 from the germline V gene are LGHDT and YNNKEL (reference sequence). V was cut by 3 bases and J by 6 bases, with 8 bases left in between. The CDR3 here is CASSQYEAGELFF. CDR3 sequence (DNA): TGTGCCAGCAGCCAGTATGAGGCCGGGGAGCTGTTTTTT.

This clone was counted once. The V and J genes are TRBV19 and TRBJ1-2; 9 positions agree with TRBD1. From germline, CDR1 is LNHDA and CDR2 SQIVND (reference sequence). The ends lost 5 bases at V and 5 bases at J; junction bases unmatched: 6. This CDR3 has 14 residues. CDR3 nucleotides: TGTGCCAGTAGTCGAACAGGGGGCGGGTATGGCTACACCTTC. It encodes CASSRTGGGYGYTF.